The 31 T cell receptor beta chains given below trace back to one sample, sequenced in a study of blood T cell repertoires in COVID-19. Sequencing was performed with immunoSEQ multiplex PCR; in TCRdb, only in-frame clones are kept and a portion is missing. The sample records about 100,000 clones, about 90% being singletons. What was sequenced was peripheral blood. These TCRs come from a man aged 25-45 years in a cohort sampled during active COVID-19.

This clone was detected once. The rearrangement joins TRBV27 to TRBJ2-7; maybe TRBD2 (6 bases). The CDR3 covers 12 residues. CDR1 and CDR2 from the germline V gene are MNHEY and SMNVEV (reference sequence). V lost 4 bases and J 7 bases, leaving 11 bases between the germline ends. The CDR3 loop reads CASSSGVGEQYF. In nucleotides, the CDR3 is TGTGCCAGCAGTTCGGGGGTGGGAGAGCAGTACTTC.

In DNA, the CDR3 is TGTGCCAGCTCACCTATCAGGACCGGGGAGCTGTTTTTT. This codes for CASSPIRTGELFF. V usage is TRBV18 and J usage is TRBJ2-2; D remains ambiguous. V lost 3 bases, J lost 5 bases, and 7 bases lay in between. The CDR3 totals 13 residues. Germline lookup yields CDR1 KGHSH and CDR2 LQKENI. The full variable domain, in which reference TRBV18 and TRBJ2-2 provide the parts outside the CDR3, is NAGVMQNPRHLVRRRGQEARLRCSPMKGHSHVYWYRQLPEEGLKFMVYLQKENIIDESGMPKERFSAEFPKEGPSILRIQQVVRGDSAAYFCASSPIRTGELFFGEGSRLTVL.

This CDR3 reads CATSDPRLAGGRDEQFF. The CDR3 DNA reads TGTGCCACCAGTGATCCCCGACTAGCGGGGGGGCGGGATGAGCAGTTCTTC. The chain combines TRBV24-1 with TRBJ2-1; TRBD2 matches 14 bases. The CDR3 sequence is 17 residues long. Germline V gene lookup returns CDR1 KGHDR and CDR2 SFDVKD. Trimming cost V 3 bases and J 8 bases; bases outside gene matches: 8.

The chain joins TRBV30 to TRBJ1-1; D remains unclear. Germline CDR1 GTSNPN, CDR2 SVGIG (reference sequence). The V and J ends lost 0 bases and 4 bases respectively, with 9 bases between them. CDR3 size: 13 residues. The CDR3 nucleotides are TGTGCCTGGAGTGTACAATCGGGCACTGAAGCTTTCTTT. It yields the protein CAWSVQSGTEAFF.

The chain is built from TRBV5-1 and TRBJ1-2, with 7 bases aligning to TRBD1. V lost 0 bases, J lost 5 bases, and 4 bases stayed unmatched. Germline V gives CDR1 SGHRS, CDR2 YFSETQ. The CDR3 is made up of 14 amino acids. DNA for the CDR3: TGCGCCAGCAGCTTGGGAGGGACAGAATATGGCTACACCTTC. Protein sequence: CASSLGGTEYGYTF. Complete variable domain (other parts from reference TRBV5-1 and TRBJ1-2): KAGVTQTPRYLIKTRGQQVTLSCSPISGHRSVSWYQQTPGQGLQFLFEYFSETQRNKGNFPGRFSGRQFSNSRSEMNVSTLELGDSALYLCASSLGGTEYGYTFGSGTRLTVV.

This clone has more than one count but fewer than ten. The V gene is TRBV5-1, the J gene TRBJ1-5; 8 bases are a match to TRBD1. The CDR3 is 14 residues long. V was clipped by 4 bases and J by 6 bases; unmatched bases: 6. Per the germline V gene, CDR1 is SGHRS and CDR2 is YFSETQ. The DNA for the CDR3 is TGCGCCAGCAGCCCTGGACAGGGCGGTCAGCCCCAGCATTTT. Translation: CASSPGQGGQPQHF.

V and J are TRBV3-1 (or the pseudogene TRBV3-2) and TRBJ2-5, with D hard to call. Trimming stripped 3 bases from V and 5 bases from J, with 4 bases between. Per the germline V gene, CDR1 is LGHDT and CDR2 is YNNKEL (reference sequence). The CDR3 is made up of 11 amino acids. This CDR3 is CASSHSETQYF. The CDR3 nucleotides read TGTGCCAGCAGCCATTCGGAGACCCAGTACTTC.

V gene TRBV5-4 combines with J gene TRBJ2-1; D might be TRBD2 (6 bases). Per the germline V gene, CDR1 is SGHNT and CDR2 is YYREEE (reference sequence). V was cut by 5 bases and J by 0 bases, with 12 bases left in between. The CDR3 totals 15 residues. Here the CDR3 reads CASRPGLPSYNEQFF. The CDR3 bases are TGTGCCAGCAGACCGGGACTCCCCTCCTACAATGAGCAGTTCTTC.

V gene TRBV13 combines with J gene TRBJ2-3, with D maybe TRBD2 (5 bases). The CDR3 runs to 15 residues. Between the trimmed V and J ends, which lost 0 bases and 6 bases, there was a span of 13 bases. Germline assignment: CDR1 PRHDT and CDR2 FYEKMQ (reference sequence). Written as DNA, the CDR3 is TGTGCCAGCAGCTTAGGACTAGACTTAGGGGATACGCAGTATTTT. Encoded protein: CASSLGLDLGDTQYF.

The genes are TRBV11-2 and TRBJ2-5, with 10 bases aligning to TRBD1. The J call may be wrong; the DNA end is better matched by TRBJ2-7. This CDR3 has 15 residues. CDR1 is SGHAT and CDR2 is FQNNGV in the germline V gene. The CDR3 loop reads CASRRPGTGVYEQYF. In DNA form, the CDR3 reads TGTGCCAGCAGAAGACCCGGGACAGGGGTCTACGAGCAGTACTTC.

The CDR3 sequence: CASTMGTFRPQHF. Here the CDR3 DNA reads TGTGCCAGTACCATGGGGACATTTAGGCCCCAGCATTTT. The chain is built from TRBV19 and TRBJ1-5; maybe TRBD1 (6 bases). There are 13 residues in the CDR3. The V end lost 7 bases, the J end lost 9 bases, and 16 bases lay between the germline ends. Germline V gene lookup returns CDR1 LNHDA and CDR2 SQIVND (reference sequence). The entire variable domain, with the rest obtained from reference TRBV19 and TRBJ1-5, is as follows: DGGITQSPKYLFRKEGQNVTLSCEQNLNHDAMYWYRQDPGQGLRLIYYSQIVNDFQKGDIAEGYSVSREKKESFPLTVTSAQKNPTAFYLCASTMGTFRPQHFGDGTRLSIL.

This clone has more than one count but fewer than ten. This rearrangement joins TRBV19 to TRBJ1-1; 7 bases agree with TRBD1. The CDR3 spans 14 residues. The V gene's germline CDR1 is LNHDA and CDR2 SQIVND (reference sequence). V lost 6 bases and J lost 1; bases outside the gene matches: 5. The CDR3 spells CASSYRGQNTEAFF. DNA for the CDR3: TGTGCCAGTAGCTACAGGGGCCAGAACACTGAAGCTTTCTTT.

The rearrangement uses TRBV2 and TRBJ1-5, with D unclear. The CDR3 loop spans 15 amino acids. V gave up 8 bases and J gave up 0 bases, with 14 bases separating them. The germline CDR1 and CDR2 sequences are SNHLY and FYNNEI. The CDR3: CASLEQRISNQPQHF. As DNA, the CDR3 is TGTGCCAGCTTAGAACAGAGAATTAGCAATCAGCCCCAGCATTTT.

This chain connects TRBV11-2 to TRBJ2-7; 11 positions agree with TRBD2. Germline V gene lookup returns CDR1 SGHAT and CDR2 FQNNGV. This CDR3 has 17 residues. Losses at the gene ends were 2 bases for V and 3 bases for J; bases not matched to a gene: 9. CDR3 DNA: TGTGCCAGCAGCTTAAAGACTAGCGGGGCCGATCTCTACGAGCAGTACTTC. This encodes CASSLKTSGADLYEQYF.

This clone was seen only a few times. The chain links TRBV30 to TRBJ2-2; the D is unclear. This CDR3 is 11 amino acids long. Germline values: CDR1 GTSNPN, CDR2 SVGIG (reference sequence). V was clipped by 4 bases and J by 5 bases, with 5 bases between them. Here the CDR3 reads CAWTVTGELFF. The CDR3 bases are TGTGCCTGGACGGTTACCGGGGAGCTGTTTTTT.

This clone is a singleton in its sample. This chain links TRBV5-1 with TRBJ2-7; D ambiguous. The germline CDR1 and CDR2 sequences are SGHRS and YFSETQ. This CDR3 region has 15 residues. V lost 0 bases and J 9 bases, leaving 19 bases between the germline ends. The chain's CDR3 is CASSLDRLSFSGQYF. The CDR3 DNA reads TGCGCCAGCAGCTTGGATAGGCTGTCCTTTTCAGGGCAGTACTTC.

The chain combines TRBV18 with TRBJ2-5; 9 nucleotides align to TRBD1. The CDR3 extends over 14 amino acids. CDR1 is KGHSH and CDR2 is LQKENI in the germline V gene. Losses at the gene ends were 3 bases for V and 7 bases for J; bases not matched to a gene: 6. The CDR3 region is CASSPTGGAGTQYF. The DNA of the CDR3 is TGTGCCAGCTCACCTACAGGGGGCGCCGGGACCCAGTACTTC.

This CDR3 reads CASSQGFVGSGGTYEQYF. The CDR3 DNA is TGTGCCAGCAGCCAAGGGTTTGTGGGTAGCGGGGGGACCTACGAGCAGTACTTC. This chain links TRBV3-1 (or the pseudogene TRBV3-2) with TRBJ2-7; 10 bases fit TRBD2. Germline values: CDR1 LGHDT, CDR2 YNNKEL (reference sequence). The CDR3 sequence is 18 residues long. V lost 1 base, J lost 2 bases, and 11 bases stayed unmatched.

The rearrangement links TRBV6-5 to TRBJ1-3; 7 bases are shared with TRBD1. This CDR3 comprises 14 residues. Germline assignment: CDR1 MNHEY and CDR2 SVGAGI. Trimming cost V 2 bases and J 4 bases; bases outside gene matches: 2. The CDR3 sequence is CASSYRGRGNTIYF. Here the CDR3 DNA reads TGTGCCAGCAGTTACAGGGGGCGAGGAAACACCATATATTTT.

This sequence joins TRBV18 and TRBJ2-7; tentatively, D is TRBD1 (6 bases). With 4 bases removed from V and 4 bases from J, the gap between germline ends came to 8 bases. Germline CDR1 KGHSH, CDR2 LQKENI. This CDR3 contains 12 residues. In DNA form, the CDR3 reads TGTGCCAGCTCACTGGACAGTTACGAGCAGTACTTC. Translation: CASSLDSYEQYF.

The rearrangement links TRBV30 to TRBJ2-7; D remains ambiguous. CDR3 size: 15 residues. With 0 bases removed from V and 4 bases from J, the gap between germline ends came to 16 bases. Germline CDR1 and CDR2: GTSNPN and SVGIG (reference sequence). Here the CDR3 reads CAWSVALRNSYEQYF. In DNA, the CDR3 is TGTGCCTGGAGTGTAGCTTTAAGAAACTCTTACGAGCAGTACTTC.

This sequence joins TRBV7-9 and TRBJ2-5; the match to TRBD1 covers 7 bases. J was trimmed by 4 bases and V by 5 bases; bases with no gene match: 7. The CDR3 extends over 14 amino acids. In germline, CDR1 is SEHNR, CDR2 FQNEAQ (reference sequence). In DNA, the CDR3 is TGTGCCAGCAGCCCTGGGACAGACGGAGAGACCCAGTACTTC. Translating it yields CASSPGTDGETQYF.

The chain couples TRBV11-3 to TRBJ2-3; perhaps TRBD1 as D (6 bases). Germline assignment: CDR1 SGHNT and CDR2 YENEEA. V lost 5 bases and J 2 bases, leaving 11 bases between the germline ends. The CDR3 has 14 residues. CDR3 in amino acids: CASSPGAYTDTQYF. As DNA, the CDR3 is TGTGCCAGCAGCCCAGGGGCCTACACAGATACGCAGTATTTT.

Written as DNA, the CDR3 is TGTGCCAGCAGACCGACAAGAGGTAGCGGTTACACCGGGGAGCTGTTTTTT. This codes for CASRPTRGSGYTGELFF. The genes are TRBV14 and TRBJ2-2; tentative D call: TRBD2 (6 bases). There are 17 residues in the CDR3. The V gene lost 6 bases and the J gene lost 3 bases, with 20 bases spanning the gap. Germline V gene data show CDR1 as SGHDN and CDR2 as FVKESK.

The J gene is TRBJ2-1, the V gene TRBV27; TRBD2 aligns across 8 bases. The V gene's germline CDR1 is MNHEY and CDR2 SMNVEV (reference sequence). This CDR3 contains 16 residues. V shed 4 bases, J shed 0 bases, and the junction held 5 bases outside the gene matches. CDR3 sequence: CASSSGLAISYNEQFF. In DNA form, the CDR3 reads TGTGCCAGCAGTTCTGGACTAGCCATCTCCTACAATGAGCAGTTCTTC.

The V and J genes are TRBV28 and TRBJ1-3; D remains unclear. CDR3 length: 14 amino acids. Germline CDR1 is MDHEN and CDR2 is SYDVKM. V lost 4 bases and J lost 0, with 7 bases in between. The CDR3 is CASSSVNSGNTIYF. DNA for the CDR3: TGTGCCAGCAGTTCCGTTAACTCTGGAAACACCATATATTTT.

The chain links TRBV2 to TRBJ2-5; TRBD1 matches 9 bases. The V and J ends lost 6 bases and 3 bases, in that order; junction bases with no gene match: 2. Germline V lookup: CDR1 SNHLY, CDR2 FYNNEI. The CDR3 length is 13 residues. The CDR3 reads CASSRDREETQYF. DNA for the CDR3: TGTGCCAGCAGCCGGGACAGGGAAGAGACCCAGTACTTC. Full variable domain (missing parts from reference TRBV2 and TRBJ2-5): EPEVTQTPSHQVTQMGQEVILRCVPISNHLYFYWYRQILGQKVEFLVSFYNNEISEKSEIFDDQFSVERPDGSNFTLKIRSTKLEDSAMYFCASSRDREETQYFGPGTRLLVL.

The CDR3 bases are TGTGCCAGCAGCTTAGAGGGGGGACCATACAATGAGCAGTTCTTC. It encodes CASSLEGGPYNEQFF. V and J are TRBV11-2 and TRBJ2-1, with a weak D call TRBD2 (6 bases). Deletions cut 0 bases from V and 4 bases from J, with 10 bases between. In germline, CDR1 is SGHAT, CDR2 FQNNGV. The CDR3 has 15 residues.

The chain has TRBV7-3 and TRBJ2-1; D unresolved. Trimming took off 1 base at V and 7 bases at J, with 14 bases between the two ends. Germline lookup yields CDR1 SGHTA and CDR2 FQGTGA. CDR3 length equals 15 residues. The CDR3 nucleotides read TGTGCCAGCAGCTTAAGAGCCGCCCCCGTGAATGAGCAGTTCTTC. Amino acids: CASSLRAAPVNEQFF.

V gene TRBV12-3 or TRBV12-4 combines with J gene TRBJ2-7, with TRBD1 as a possible D gene (6 bases). V shed 4 bases and J shed 5 bases, with 9 bases lying between them. The CDR3 is 12 amino acids. CDR3 protein: CASSSGVHEQYF. The DNA of the CDR3 is TGTGCCAGCAGTTCAGGGGTCCACGAGCAGTACTTC.

Here the CDR3 DNA reads TGCAGCGTTGCTCTATTGGACATTTCTGGAAACACCATATATTTT. It encodes CSVALLDISGNTIYF. The chain has TRBV29-1 and TRBJ1-3; the D gene is possibly TRBD1 (5 bases). CDR1 is SQVTM and CDR2 is ANQGSEA in the germline V gene. The CDR3 has 15 residues. The germline V and J ends were trimmed by 4 bases and 1 base, with 14 bases remaining between them.